The 6 T cell receptor beta chains below all came from one sample that was sequenced in a study of OX40 agonist ivuxolimab in advanced cancers. The data were produced by immunoSEQ multiplex PCR, yet TCRdb's version contains in-frame clones alone and is incomplete. The sample includes about 88,000 clones, around nine tenths of them seen just once. The sequencing used CD4+ or CD8+ T cells sorted from blood, collected in a trial of the OX40 agonist ivuxolimab. These TCRs come from an adult with an advanced solid tumor such as melanoma, head and neck, liver or kidney cancer.

J is TRBJ2-1 and V is TRBV11-2, with D possibly TRBD2 on 6 matching bases. V dropped 2 bases and J dropped 2 bases, with 7 bases sitting between them. Per the germline V gene, CDR1 is SGHAT and CDR2 is FQNNGV. The CDR3 extends over 14 amino acids. CDR3 amino acids: CASSLRGTYNEQFF. As DNA, the CDR3 is TGTGCCAGCAGCTTACGGGGGACCTACAATGAGCAGTTCTTC.

The V gene is TRBV5-1, the J gene TRBJ2-3; 9 bases match TRBD2. The germline gives CDR1 SGHRS, CDR2 YFSETQ. The V segment lost 3 bases and the J segment 1 base; nucleotides outside the gene matches: 6. The CDR3 runs to 16 residues. The DNA of the CDR3 is TGCGCCAGCAGCTCAGAGCGGGGGGCCGGCACAGATACGCAGTATTTT. It specifies CASSSERGAGTDTQYF.

The CDR3 nucleotides are TGTGCCAGCAGCCCGGGACTAGCGGGGATTAGCACAGATACGCAGTATTTT. Amino acids: CASSPGLAGISTDTQYF. J is TRBJ2-3 and V is TRBV9; 13 bases fit TRBD2. CDR3 length: 17 residues. Germline-derived CDR1 and CDR2 are SGDLS and YYNGEE. V was pared by 4 bases and J by 0 bases, with 5 bases of the junction left unmatched.

This chain connects TRBV19 to TRBJ1-5; 12 bases agree with TRBD1. V was clipped by 9 bases and J by 2 bases; unmatched bases: 11. This CDR3 has 17 amino acids. Germline CDR1 and CDR2: LNHDA and SQIVND (reference sequence). The CDR3 protein is CASGDGDRGPGNQPQHF. CDR3 DNA: TGTGCCAGCGGGGATGGGGACAGGGGGCCGGGCAATCAGCCCCAGCATTTT.

The V gene is TRBV11-3, the J gene TRBJ2-3, with D perhaps TRBD2 (5 bases). Germline V gene sequence: CDR1 SGHNT, CDR2 YENEEA. This CDR3 is 13 amino acids long. Between the trimmed V and J ends, which lost 3 bases and 6 bases, there was a span of 10 bases. The CDR3 region has the DNA TGTGCCAGCAGCTTGGAGGACTCCGATACGCAGTATTTT. Translated: CASSLEDSDTQYF.

The chain couples TRBV7-3 to TRBJ2-5; possibly TRBD2 for D (6 bases). Germline V lookup: CDR1 SGHTA, CDR2 FQGTGA. This CDR3 has 16 amino acids. Between the trimmed V and J ends, which lost 2 bases and 0 bases, there was a span of 13 bases. CDR3 region: CASSLAGTRYQETQYF. CDR3 nucleotide sequence: TGTGCCAGCAGCTTAGCAGGGACTCGGTACCAAGAGACCCAGTACTTC.